This record concerns one TCR beta chain sequence. Its antigen is undetermined. Germline values: CDR1 WNHNN, CDR2 SYGVQD (reference sequence). CDR3 length equals 15 residues. The data originate from a study of CXCR3-negative and CXCR3-positive naive CD8 T cells. UMI-labeled TRB cDNA libraries were prepared by 5' RACE. Using the 5' RACE reads, TCRdb records one entry per CDR3 protein without DNA. The sample table sets out 90,000 to 100,000 distinct CDR3 sequences. Findings and limits, study-wide: Once cells were cryopreserved, CXCR3 expression went down partly, and most assays used fresh PBMCs.

The chain uses TRBV10-1 and TRBJ2-1; TCRdb picks TRBD1, but there is no DNA to check that call. The clonotype was recovered from a human donor in good health. Some clones in this sample may be carry-over from other donors' samples. The sequencing input was naive CXCR3- CD8+ T cells from blood. Regarding subset: CD45RO-CCR7+CD27+CD95- naive CD8+ T cells lacking CXCR3 (TNR3-). CDR3 loop: CASSEKGAAYNEQFF.